This TCR beta chain derives from a study of T cell changes during pregnancy in multiple sclerosis. Trimming took 6 bases from V and 6 from J, leaving 14 bases between them. Germline assignment: CDR1 ENHRY and CDR2 SYGVKD. CDR3 length: 13 residues. This table comes from immunoSEQ multiplex PCR, and its TCRdb copy is limited to in-frame clones, with some not included. The data show 25,000 to 35,000 clones, over 85% seen once. The source material was CD4+ T cells from peripheral blood mononuclear cells, sampled in the second trimester of pregnancy. The TCR sequence derives from a female donor in good health, enrolled as a control in a pregnancy study. This rearrangement joins TRBV10-3 to TRBJ1-2; D uncertain. For the CDR3, the DNA is TGTGCCATCAGCTACCTTGAGGGCCATGGCTACACCTTC. It yields the protein CAISYLEGHGYTF.